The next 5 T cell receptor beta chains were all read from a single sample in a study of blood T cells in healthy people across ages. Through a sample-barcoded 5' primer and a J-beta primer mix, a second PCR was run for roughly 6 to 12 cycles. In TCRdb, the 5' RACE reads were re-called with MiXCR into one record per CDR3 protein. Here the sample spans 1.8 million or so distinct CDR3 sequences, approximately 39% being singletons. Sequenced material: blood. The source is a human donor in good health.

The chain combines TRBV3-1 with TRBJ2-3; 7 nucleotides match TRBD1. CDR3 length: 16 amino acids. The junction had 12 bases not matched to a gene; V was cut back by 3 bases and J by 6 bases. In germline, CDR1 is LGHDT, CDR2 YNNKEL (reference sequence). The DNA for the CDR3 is TGTGCCAGCAGCCACGGGACAGCAAAAGATCCCGATACGCAGTATTTT. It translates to CASSHGTAKDPDTQYF.

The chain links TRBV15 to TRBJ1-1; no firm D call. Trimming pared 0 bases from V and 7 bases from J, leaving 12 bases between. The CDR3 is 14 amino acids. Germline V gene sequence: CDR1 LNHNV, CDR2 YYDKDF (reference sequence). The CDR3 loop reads CATSRDPNLNEAFF. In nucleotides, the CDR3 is TGTGCCACCAGCAGAGATCCCAACTTAAATGAAGCTTTCTTT.

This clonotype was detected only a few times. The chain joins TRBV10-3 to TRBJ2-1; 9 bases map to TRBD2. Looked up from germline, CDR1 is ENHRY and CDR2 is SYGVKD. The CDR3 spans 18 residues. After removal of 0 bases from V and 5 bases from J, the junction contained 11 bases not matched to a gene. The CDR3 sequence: CAISESGGLAGPNNEQFF. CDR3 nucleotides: TGTGCCATCAGTGAGTCCGGAGGGCTAGCGGGACCGAACAATGAGCAGTTCTTC.

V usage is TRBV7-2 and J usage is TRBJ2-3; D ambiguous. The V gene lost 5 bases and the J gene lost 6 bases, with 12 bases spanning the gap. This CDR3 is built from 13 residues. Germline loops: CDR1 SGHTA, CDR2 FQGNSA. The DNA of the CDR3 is TGTGCCAGCAGCCCCTCAACCCTCGATACGCAGTATTTT. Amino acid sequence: CASSPSTLDTQYF.

The CDR3 region has the DNA TGTGCCAGTAGTACTTACAGGGAATCGGACTATGGCTACACCTTC. Translation: CASSTYRESDYGYTF. The chain combines TRBV19 with TRBJ1-2; possible D gene TRBD1, 6 bases. Germline CDR1 and CDR2: LNHDA and SQIVND (reference sequence). The CDR3 contains 15 residues. V dropped 4 bases and J dropped 3 bases, with 15 bases sitting between them.